The 14 T cell receptor beta chains in this list originate from one sample, sequenced in a study of shared clonotypes between healthy human individuals. The data were produced by immunoSEQ multiplex PCR, yet TCRdb's version contains in-frame clones alone and is incomplete. The table shows about 2.1 million clones, with under 95% occurring only once. It was CD45RO-negative cells, positively selected for CCR7, that made up naive CD8 cells, with terminally differentiated effector memory CD45RA+ cells excluded. Sequenced sample: naive CD8+ T cells from PBMCs. These receptors all stem from a man aged 18 to 30 in good health. Some clones in this sample may be carry-over from other donors' samples.

The rearrangement joins TRBV5-8 to TRBJ1-2; D might be TRBD1 (6 bases). Between the trimmed V and J ends, which lost 3 bases and 8 bases, there was a span of 14 bases. This CDR3 contains 13 residues. Germline V gene sequence: CDR1 SGHTS, CDR2 YDEGEE. CDR3 sequence (DNA): TGTGCCAGCAGCTGGGGGCCGCTGGAGGGCTACACCTTC. Protein product: CASSWGPLEGYTF.

This chain uses TRBV7-6 with TRBJ2-1; D not resolved. The CDR3 spans 17 residues. With 5 bases removed from V and 0 bases from J, the gap between germline ends came to 17 bases. The germline V gene has CDR1 SGHVS and CDR2 FNYEAQ. The CDR3, as DNA: TGTGCCAGCAGCCTTTACCCCTCGATGAGCTCCTACAATGAGCAGTTCTTC. Its protein is CASSLYPSMSSYNEQFF.

This clone was counted a single time. This chain connects TRBV5-4 to TRBJ1-2, with D possibly TRBD1 on 5 matching bases. V was trimmed by 7 bases and J by 6 bases, leaving 16 bases between them. The CDR3 spans 13 residues. CDR1 SGHNT and CDR2 YYREEE come from the germline V gene (reference sequence). The CDR3 DNA reads as TGTGCCAGCGGAACGGGGGGTGGGGATGGCTACACCTTC. Its translation is CASGTGGGDGYTF. The whole variable domain, remainder taken from reference TRBV5-4 and TRBJ1-2, is ETGVTQSPTHLIKTRGQQVTLRCSSQSGHNTVSWYQQALGQGPQFIFQYYREEENGRGNFPPRFSGLQFPNYSSELNVNALELDDSALYLCASGTGGGDGYTFGSGTRLTVV.

The chain carries TRBV30 and TRBJ1-1, with TRBD1 identical over 9 bases. Germline lookup yields CDR1 GTSNPN and CDR2 SVGIG (reference sequence). There are 13 residues in the CDR3. With V trimmed by 8 bases and J by 4 bases, 8 bases remained unmatched. CDR3 amino acids: CAGHRGRGTEAFF. In DNA, the CDR3 is TGTGCCGGACACAGGGGGCGGGGCACTGAAGCTTTCTTT.

V gene TRBV5-6 combines with J gene TRBJ1-2; possible D gene TRBD1, 6 bases. This CDR3 region has 14 residues. From germline, CDR1 is SGHDT and CDR2 YYEEEE. Trimming left V 4 bases short and J 3 bases short, with 13 bases between. The CDR3 sequence is CASSLTGTYYGYTF. The DNA of the CDR3 is TGTGCCAGCAGCCTAACAGGGACCTACTATGGCTACACCTTC. The full variable domain, rest sourced from reference TRBV5-6 and TRBJ1-2, is DAGVTQSPTHLIKTRGQQVTLRCSPKSGHDTVSWYQQALGQGPQFIFQYYEEEERQRGNFPDRFSGHQFPNYSSELNVNALLLGDSALYLCASSLTGTYYGYTFGSGTRLTVV.

CDR3 DNA: TGTGCCAGCAGTTTAGCGGGAGGGCCTGGCGAGCAGTACTTC. Translation: CASSLAGGPGEQYF. J is TRBJ2-7 and V is TRBV6-5, with TRBD2 matching over 11 bases. The CDR3 is 14 amino acids. From germline, CDR1 is MNHEY and CDR2 SVGAGI. V was clipped by 4 bases and J by 6 bases; unmatched bases: 5.

This clone was observed once. This sequence joins TRBV11-2 and TRBJ2-2; D is unresolved. CDR1 and CDR2 from the germline V gene are SGHAT and FQNNGV. V shed 1 base and J shed 4 bases, with 10 bases lying between them. The CDR3 contains 15 residues. In DNA form, the CDR3 reads TGTGCCAGCAGCTTAGTGTCGCCGCGCACCGGGGAGCTGTTTTTT. Its protein product is CASSLVSPRTGELFF.

V and J are TRBV4-1 and TRBJ1-1; D is undetermined. Germline V gives CDR1 MGHRA, CDR2 YSYEKL. This CDR3 comprises 13 residues. With 0 bases removed from V and 7 bases from J, the gap between germline ends came to 9 bases. CDR3 in DNA: TGCGCCAGCAGCCAAGATTTGCCCCATGAAGCTTTCTTT. Residues: CASSQDLPHEAFF.

Concerning this clone: Germline and junction disagree at one end, which may indicate a read error. The chain couples TRBV4-2 to TRBJ1-6; TRBD1 is a possible D gene (6 bases). CDR1 and CDR2 from the germline V gene are LGHNA and YNFKEQ. The CDR3 contains 15 residues. Written as DNA, the CDR3 is TGTGCCAGCAGCAAAGAGACTACAGGGTATTCACCCCTCCACTTT. This translates into CASSKETTGYSPLHF.

The V gene is TRBV5-1, the J gene TRBJ1-5; possibly TRBD1 for D (5 bases). The CDR3 spans 15 residues. Per germline, CDR1 SGHRS and CDR2 YFSETQ. V dropped 2 bases and J dropped 3 bases, with 12 bases sitting between them. This CDR3 is CASSFGGEANQPQHF. The CDR3, as DNA: TGCGCCAGCAGCTTCGGGGGGGAGGCCAATCAGCCCCAGCATTTT.

The genes are TRBV18 and TRBJ2-1; D gene unclear. The CDR3 runs 17 residues. Trimming removed 0 bases at V and 2 bases at J, with 14 bases between. Germline values: CDR1 KGHSH, CDR2 LQKENI. In DNA form, the CDR3 reads TGTGCCAGCTCACCACCGGAGCTCTCTCTGGCCTACAATGAGCAGTTCTTC. It codes for CASSPPELSLAYNEQFF.

The CDR3 spells CASSPGADEQYF. In nucleotides, the CDR3 is TGTGCCAGCAGCCCAGGTGCGGACGAGCAGTACTTC. The chain couples TRBV6-1 to TRBJ2-7; no definite D call. This CDR3 is built from 12 residues. V was trimmed by 6 bases and J by 5 bases, leaving 11 bases between them. The germline gives CDR1 MNHNS, CDR2 SASEGT.

CDR3 nucleotide sequence: TGTGCCAGCAGCTTACTAGGGGGCCATGGCTACACCTTC. Amino acids: CASSLLGGHGYTF. The chain carries TRBV7-9 and TRBJ1-2; 7 bases line up with TRBD1. The CDR3 length is 13 residues. Per the germline V gene, CDR1 is SEHNR and CDR2 is FQNEAQ (reference sequence). The V and J ends lost 2 bases and 6 bases, in that order; junction bases with no gene match: 3.

The J gene is TRBJ2-3, the V gene TRBV6-5, with TRBD2 matching 11 bases. This CDR3 region has 15 residues. The V gene's germline CDR1 is MNHEY and CDR2 SVGAGI. V shed 6 bases, J shed 5 bases, and the junction held 7 bases outside the gene matches. The CDR3: CASRPLAGGRDTQYF. CDR3 DNA sequence: TGTGCCAGCAGACCTCTAGCGGGAGGTCGAGATACGCAGTATTTT.